Below, 29 T cell receptor beta chains from the same sample are listed, as sequenced in a study of blood T cell repertoires in COVID-19 (dated by TCRdb to the early 2020s). Libraries were constructed by the immunoSEQ multiplex PCR assay. TCRdb took this table from immuneACCESS and kept in-frame rearrangements with V and J called. Such tables lack part of the clones; where checked against another copy, unresolved V genes explain under half of the gap, and the rest is unexplained. In this sample the table shows about 200,000 clones, under 90% of which occur a single time. Of the sample, roughly 18% falls within the top ten clones. Sequenced: peripheral blood. These receptors came from a person aged 70 to 80 with COVID-19, enrolled during active disease.

CDR3 DNA: TGTGCCTGGGACGGACAGGACTCTAACTATGGCTACACCTTC. Translating it yields CAWDGQDSNYGYTF. The rearrangement uses TRBV30 and TRBJ1-2; 7 bases align to TRBD1. This CDR3 region has 14 residues. Germline V gives CDR1 GTSNPN, CDR2 SVGIG (reference sequence). With 5 bases clipped from V and 0 bases from J, the junction kept 6 bases outside the gene matches.

The chain joins TRBV3-1 (or the pseudogene TRBV3-2) to TRBJ2-5, with TRBD2 matching 15 bases. The germline V gene has CDR1 LGHDT and CDR2 YNNKEL (reference sequence). The V segment lost 3 bases and the J segment 4 bases; nucleotides outside the gene matches: 6. The CDR3 length is 17 residues. The CDR3 region is CASSQGLAGGLGETQYF. Here the CDR3 DNA reads TGTGCCAGCAGCCAGGGACTAGCGGGGGGCCTAGGAGAGACCCAGTACTTC.

This rearrangement joins TRBV28 to TRBJ2-7, with D perhaps matching TRBD1 (6 bases). V lost 3 bases and J lost 2, with 14 bases in between. In germline, CDR1 is MDHEN, CDR2 SYDVKM. This CDR3 comprises 15 residues. The CDR3 here is CASSFLQGPTYEQYF. CDR3 coding DNA: TGTGCCAGCAGTTTTTTGCAGGGGCCCACCTACGAGCAGTACTTC.

The chain combines TRBV3-1 (or the pseudogene TRBV3-2) with TRBJ1-2; no clear D. The V end was cut by 7 bases, the J end by 4 bases, with 16 bases between. The CDR3 runs to 14 residues. Germline CDR1 LGHDT, CDR2 YNNKEL (reference sequence). CDR3: CASTSSPPGYGYTF. CDR3 DNA sequence: TGTGCCAGCACCTCTTCGCCTCCGGGCTATGGCTACACCTTC.

The chain carries TRBV14 and TRBJ2-2; D possibly corresponds to TRBD2 (5 bases). The CDR3 has 15 residues. Trimming shortened V by 6 bases and J by 1 base, and 12 bases separated the two germline ends. In germline, CDR1 is SGHDN, CDR2 FVKESK. The chain's CDR3 is CASSSAGGNTGELFF. The CDR3 region has the DNA TGTGCCAGCAGTTCTGCCGGAGGGAACACCGGGGAGCTGTTTTTT.

V is TRBV7-9 and J is TRBJ2-2; 7 bases are shared with TRBD1. The germline V gene encodes CDR1 SEHNR and CDR2 FQNEAQ (reference sequence). The ends lost 7 bases at V and 6 bases at J; junction bases unmatched: 5. This CDR3 contains 13 residues. The CDR3 DNA follows: TGTGCCAGCACCGACAGGGTACCCGGGGAGCTGTTTTTT. Translated: CASTDRVPGELFF.

The gene calls are TRBV11-2 and TRBJ2-2; D is perhaps TRBD2 (5 bases). Germline V CDR1 and CDR2: SGHAT, FQNNGV. There are 13 residues in the CDR3. Trimming took 1 base from V and 7 from J, leaving 7 bases between them. The CDR3 loop reads CASSLVSGGELFF. In DNA form, the CDR3 reads TGTGCCAGCAGCTTAGTAAGCGGCGGGGAGCTGTTTTTT.

This clone was seen once. The CDR3 nucleotides are TGTGCCAGCAGCCCAAAGATCGGGACAGCTAACTATGGCTACACCTTC. Protein sequence: CASSPKIGTANYGYTF. This rearrangement joins TRBV4-2 to TRBJ1-2; TRBD1 agrees at 7 bases. The CDR3 length is 16 residues. V dropped 4 bases and J dropped 0; count of bases not matched to a gene: 8. From germline, CDR1 is LGHNA and CDR2 YNFKEQ.

CDR3 coding DNA: TGCAGCGCTGGATTTGGGACAACGGGCAATCAGCCCCAGCATTTT. It yields the protein CSAGFGTTGNQPQHF. The chain uses TRBV29-1 and TRBJ1-5, with D possibly matching TRBD1 (6 bases). V lost 7 bases to trimming and J lost 2 bases, with 18 bases between them. Per the germline V gene, CDR1 is SQVTM and CDR2 is ANQGSEA. This CDR3 contains 15 residues.

V is TRBV4-2 and J is TRBJ1-5; 11 bases are a match to TRBD1. Germline-derived CDR1 and CDR2 are LGHNA and YNFKEQ. The CDR3 totals 16 residues. V gave up 4 bases and J gave up 2 bases; unmatched junction bases: 4. CDR3 coding DNA: TGTGCCAGCAGCCCCGGACAGGGGGCTCGCAATCAGCCCCAGCATTTT. Its translation: CASSPGQGARNQPQHF.

This rearrangement joins TRBV13 to TRBJ2-4; D uncertain. V lost 6 bases, J lost 1 base, and 19 bases lay in between. The germline V gene encodes CDR1 PRHDT and CDR2 FYEKMQ (reference sequence). This CDR3 is 17 amino acids long. The CDR3 DNA reads as TGTGCCAGCAGTTATATAAGTTTCACCCGGGCCAAAAACATTCAGTACTTC. It specifies CASSYISFTRAKNIQYF.

The chain joins TRBV29-1 to TRBJ2-1; 8 nucleotides agree with TRBD2. The CDR3 contains 16 residues. Trimming took 7 bases from V and 0 from J; bases not matched to a gene: 11. Germline-derived CDR1 and CDR2 are SQVTM and ANQGSEA. The CDR3 bases are TGCAGCGCCGGGGGTCCAACTAGCGGCTCCTACAATGAGCAGTTCTTC. Protein sequence: CSAGGPTSGSYNEQFF.

The chain carries TRBV11-2 and TRBJ1-5; 8 bases align to TRBD1. Germline trimming cut 5 bases from V and 4 bases from J; bases unmatched to any gene: 4. Germline V gene sequence: CDR1 SGHAT, CDR2 FQNNGV. The CDR3 loop spans 14 amino acids. CDR3 residues: CASSARQGNQPQHF. The CDR3 coding sequence is TGTGCCAGCAGCGCCCGACAGGGGAATCAGCCCCAGCATTTT.

J is TRBJ2-2 and V is TRBV5-4, with D unresolved. V gave up 0 bases and J gave up 6 bases, with 15 bases separating them. The CDR3 extends over 16 amino acids. From germline, CDR1 is SGHNT and CDR2 YYREEE (reference sequence). CDR3 in amino acids: CASSLAGSRSAGELFF. Written as DNA, the CDR3 is TGTGCCAGCAGCTTGGCCGGGTCCCGGTCCGCCGGGGAGCTGTTTTTT.

The rearrangement uses TRBV11-3 and TRBJ1-1; weak D call: TRBD1 (5 bases). The CDR3 length is 15 residues. Trimming stripped 1 base from V and 6 bases from J, with 15 bases between. The germline gives CDR1 SGHNT, CDR2 YENEEA. CDR3 sequence (DNA): TGTGCCAGCAGCTTAGGCGGGGGAAGGTACTCTGAAGCTTTCTTT. Protein: CASSLGGGRYSEAFF.

This sequence joins TRBV4-3 and TRBJ2-3; D might be TRBD1 (5 bases). The ends were cut back, 0 bases at V and 2 bases at J, with 9 bases in the middle. This CDR3 is built from 15 residues. Germline values: CDR1 LGHNA, CDR2 YSLEER. The DNA of the CDR3 is TGCGCCAGCAGCCAAGAGGAACAGGACACAGATACGCAGTATTTT. This codes for CASSQEEQDTDTQYF.

The chain employs TRBV28 and TRBJ1-6; D is undetermined. With 8 bases removed from V and 9 bases from J, the gap between germline ends came to 11 bases. Germline values: CDR1 MDHEN, CDR2 SYDVKM. CDR3 length: 12 residues. The CDR3 DNA is TGTGCCAGCGGGTTATACGGTTCACCCCTCCACTTT. Amino acid sequence: CASGLYGSPLHF.

The chain is built from TRBV10-3 and TRBJ2-1, with TRBD1 matching over 7 bases. The CDR3 extends over 14 amino acids. The germline gives CDR1 ENHRY, CDR2 SYGVKD. Trimming removed 6 bases from V and 6 bases from J; junction bases left unmatched: 8. The CDR3 DNA follows: TGTGCCATCAGCATATATACAGGGGCCAATGAGCAGTTCTTC. Its protein is CAISIYTGANEQFF.

This sequence joins TRBV27 and TRBJ1-6; a possible D gene is TRBD1 (6 bases). CDR1 is MNHEY, CDR2 SMNVEV, per germline (reference sequence). V was cut by 6 bases and J by 7 bases, with 13 bases left in between. The CDR3 covers 14 residues. In nucleotides, the CDR3 is TGTGCCAGCAGGATACAGGGTCTAAATTCACCCCTCCACTTT. Protein product: CASRIQGLNSPLHF.

The chain couples TRBV5-1 to TRBJ2-3; D not resolved. This CDR3 has 12 residues. Trimming took 3 bases from V and 5 from J, leaving 7 bases between them. CDR1 and CDR2 from the germline V gene are SGHRS and YFSETQ. This CDR3 reads CASSSGLDTQYF. Here the CDR3 DNA reads TGCGCCAGCAGCTCAGGTTTAGATACGCAGTATTTT.

In DNA form, the CDR3 reads TGTGCCTGGAGTCTTAACTCTGGAAACACCATATATTTT. Its protein is CAWSLNSGNTIYF. J is TRBJ1-3 and V is TRBV30; D remains ambiguous. The CDR3 is 13 residues long. Germline CDR1 and CDR2: GTSNPN and SVGIG (reference sequence). V lost 2 bases and J lost 0, with 5 bases in between.

The gene calls are TRBV6-2 or TRBV6-3 and TRBJ2-5, with D unclear. Trimming cost V 4 bases and J 3 bases, with 3 bases left between them. The CDR3 has 11 amino acids. Germline values: CDR1 MNHEY, CDR2 SVGEGT. The CDR3 spells CASSLKETQYF. Written as DNA, the CDR3 is TGTGCCAGCAGTTTAAAAGAGACCCAGTACTTC.

This chain uses TRBV7-7 with TRBJ2-5; the match to TRBD2 covers 7 bases. The CDR3 is 15 amino acids. The V segment lost 6 bases and the J segment 6 bases; nucleotides outside the gene matches: 13. Germline values: CDR1 SSHAT, CDR2 FNYEAQ (reference sequence). CDR3 protein: CASSPNPGSGKTQYF. CDR3 DNA: TGTGCCAGCAGTCCCAACCCGGGAAGCGGGAAGACCCAGTACTTC. The complete variable domain, with remaining parts taken from reference TRBV7-7 and TRBJ2-5, reads GAGVSQSPRYKVTKRGQDVTLRCDPISSHATLYWYQQALGQGPEFLTYFNYEAQPDKSGLPSDRFSAERPEGSISTLTIQRTEQRDSAMYRCASSPNPGSGKTQYFGPGTRLLVL.

This chain links TRBV29-1 with TRBJ2-7, with D uncertain. V lost 3 bases and J 2 bases, leaving 8 bases between the germline ends. This CDR3 comprises 12 residues. From germline, CDR1 is SQVTM and CDR2 ANQGSEA. DNA of the CDR3: TGCAGCGTTGAGGTGGGCCCCTACGAGCAGTACTTC. It codes for CSVEVGPYEQYF.

V and J are TRBV5-6 and TRBJ2-7, with TRBD1 matching 7 bases. The CDR3 is 15 amino acids. J gave up 3 bases and V 2 bases, and 8 bases lay outside the gene matches. Germline CDR1 reads SGHDT; CDR2 reads YYEEEE. CDR3 nucleotides: TGTGCCAGCAGCTTCGGCGTGAGACAGGGCTACGAGCAGTACTTC. This translates into CASSFGVRQGYEQYF.

The rearrangement links TRBV7-8 to TRBJ1-1, with D possibly TRBD1 on 5 matching bases. V lost 1 base and J lost 6, with 12 bases in between. Germline V CDR1 and CDR2: SGHVS, FQNEAQ. This CDR3 contains 14 residues. CDR3 in amino acids: CASSLGGGPAEAFF. The CDR3, as DNA: TGTGCCAGCAGCTTAGGGGGGGGACCGGCTGAAGCTTTCTTT. The full variable domain, with the rest looked up from reference TRBV7-8 and TRBJ1-1, is GAGVSQSPRYKVAKRGQDVALRCDPISGHVSLFWYQQALGQGPEFLTYFQNEAQLDKSGLPSDRFFAERPEGSVSTLKIQRTQQEDSAVYLCASSLGGGPAEAFFGQGTRLTVV.

This clone is a singleton in its sample. This rearrangement joins TRBV28 to TRBJ1-5; D is possibly TRBD1 (6 bases). Germline V lookup: CDR1 MDHEN, CDR2 SYDVKM. The CDR3 covers 15 residues. V was trimmed by 7 bases and J by 6 bases, leaving 19 bases between them. The CDR3 nucleotides are TGTGCCAGCACCCCTTCGACAGGACCCTCTCAGCCCCAGCATTTT. Its protein is CASTPSTGPSQPQHF.

The genes are TRBV27 and TRBJ1-5; D remains ambiguous. Germline values: CDR1 MNHEY, CDR2 SMNVEV (reference sequence). The CDR3 runs to 14 residues. The V and J ends lost 3 bases and 1 base respectively, with 7 bases between them. DNA for the CDR3: TGTGCCAGCAGTTTCCTAGGCAGCAATCAGCCCCAGCATTTT. This translates into CASSFLGSNQPQHF.

The rearrangement links TRBV5-5 to TRBJ1-4; D may be TRBD1 (5 bases). V was trimmed by 4 bases and J by 4 bases, leaving 14 bases between them. From germline, CDR1 is SGHKS and CDR2 YYEKEE (reference sequence). The CDR3 length is 15 residues. CDR3 loop: CASSHRQSLNEKLFF. CDR3 in DNA: TGTGCCAGCAGCCACAGACAGAGCCTTAATGAAAAACTGTTTTTT.